The TCR beta chain under discussion was sequenced for a study of T-cell reconstitution after alpha-beta-depleted transplantation in children. Study conclusions and caveats: Where alpha-beta T cells came from about two months after transplant was reportedly several hundred expanded graft clones.

Unique molecular identifiers were used in preparing the TCRbeta library. TCRdb reprocessed the PCR reads with MiXCR, giving one entry per CDR3 protein. The profile covers 6,400 or so distinct CDR3 sequences, with around 15% appearing a single time and less than 15% taken by the ten largest. This clonotype is classed as large. Antigen specificity is unknown. Germline values: CDR1 DFQATT, CDR2 SNEGSKA (reference sequence). V lost 4 bases to trimming and J lost 0 bases; unmatched junction nucleotides: 3. The CDR3 is made up of 13 amino acids. The chain employs TRBV20-1 and TRBJ2-7; 7 positions match TRBD2. The sequence was obtained from a boy younger than 10 with acute lymphoblastic leukemia, due to receive a stem cell transplant. Material: PBMCs, obtained before TCRalphabeta/CD19-depleted stem cell transplant. CDR3 coding DNA: TGCAGTGCTACTAGCGGTCTCTCCTACGAGCAGTACTTC. Amino acids: CSATSGLSYEQYF.